The 16 T cell receptor beta chains reported below all come from one sample, sequenced in a study of Tregs in tolerant kidney transplant recipients. Their recognized antigens are unknown. FACS sorting followed a 6-day coculture of CFSE-labeled recipient PBMCs with irradiated graft donor PBMCs. Assay: immunoSEQ multiplex PCR; the TCRdb copy retains only in-frame clones and omits some. This table holds 15,000 or so clones, around 53% found once. Sample: CD4+ T cells from blood cultured with allogeneic cells, taken before the transplant. The receptors shown here come from a human patient who received a combined kidney and bone marrow transplant.

By sample fraction, this clone is medium-sized (0.01 to 0.1%). The chain couples TRBV19 to TRBJ2-7; 9 nucleotides line up with TRBD1. With V trimmed by 3 bases and J by 3 bases, 3 bases remained unmatched. The CDR3 sequence is 14 residues long. The germline gives CDR1 LNHDA, CDR2 SQIVND (reference sequence). Here the CDR3 reads CASSIRDRDYEQYF. CDR3 in DNA: TGTGCCAGTAGTATCCGGGACAGGGACTACGAGCAGTACTTC.

Here the CDR3 DNA reads TGTGCCAGCAGTTTGGGACTAGCGGGCTCCGAGCAGTACTTC. This translates into CASSLGLAGSEQYF. The chain combines TRBV27 with TRBJ2-7; 12 bases line up with TRBD2. The CDR3 length is 14 residues. V was pared by 3 bases and J by 6 bases, with 3 bases of the junction left unmatched. Germline lookup yields CDR1 MNHEY and CDR2 SMNVEV (reference sequence).

V gene TRBV7-8 combines with J gene TRBJ2-1; a possible D gene is TRBD2 (5 bases). The CDR3 spans 15 residues. Germline V gene data show CDR1 as SGHVS and CDR2 as FQNEAQ. V shed 5 bases and J shed 3 bases, with 14 bases lying between them. The CDR3, as DNA: TGTGCCAGCAGCCCCAAAGACTACCTCTACAATGAGCAGTTCTTC. Translating gives CASSPKDYLYNEQFF. Based on the CDR3 plus reference TRBV7-8 and TRBJ2-1, the full variable domain is GAGVSQSPRYKVAKRGQDVALRCDPISGHVSLFWYQQALGQGPEFLTYFQNEAQLDKSGLPSDRFFAERPEGSVSTLKIQRTQQEDSAVYLCASSPKDYLYNEQFFGPGTRLTVL.

The chain combines TRBV6-5 with TRBJ1-5; D remains ambiguous. CDR1 MNHEY and CDR2 SVGAGI come from the germline V gene. V lost 2 bases, J lost 4 bases, and 6 bases lay in between. CDR3 length: 13 amino acids. The CDR3 loop reads CASSYNRNQPQHF. The CDR3 coding sequence is TGTGCCAGCAGTTACAACAGAAATCAGCCCCAGCATTTT.

The chain recombines TRBV9 with TRBJ1-2; 7 bases are shared with TRBD1. The CDR3 totals 15 residues. J gave up 4 bases and V 0 bases, and 6 bases lay outside the gene matches. Germline V gives CDR1 SGDLS, CDR2 YYNGEE. CDR3: CASSVGTGFSYGYTF. CDR3 in DNA: TGTGCCAGCAGCGTAGGGACAGGTTTTTCCTATGGCTACACCTTC.

The genes are TRBV14 and TRBJ1-4; 8 bases agree with TRBD1. The CDR3 has 16 amino acids. CDR1 and CDR2 (germline): SGHDN, FVKESK. The ends lost 0 bases at V and 2 bases at J; junction bases unmatched: 2. CDR3 bases: TGTGCCAGCAGCCAAGACAGGGGGCCGACTAATGAAAAACTGTTTTTT. This translates into CASSQDRGPTNEKLFF.

This clone was seen a few times. The genes are TRBV7-8 and TRBJ1-2; D perhaps matches TRBD1 (5 bases). This CDR3 comprises 12 residues. The germline V gene encodes CDR1 SGHVS and CDR2 FQNEAQ. V shed 3 bases and J shed 13 bases, with 15 bases lying between them. The CDR3 loop reads CASSFSQGGSTF. The CDR3 coding sequence is TGTGCCAGCAGCTTTAGCCAGGGAGGGTCCACCTTC.

The chain recombines TRBV20-1 with TRBJ2-7; D unclear. Trimming took 3 bases from V and 4 from J, leaving 7 bases between them. CDR3 length equals 11 residues. The germline gives CDR1 DFQATT, CDR2 SNEGSKA (reference sequence). This CDR3 is CSASEVYEQYF. DNA of the CDR3: TGCAGTGCTAGCGAGGTGTACGAGCAGTACTTC.

This chain connects TRBV29-1 to TRBJ1-2; D remains unclear. V lost 1 base and J lost 7, with 22 bases in between. Germline V gene lookup returns CDR1 SQVTM and CDR2 ANQGSEA. CDR3 size: 16 residues. CDR3 loop: CSVEGGVGGPTGGYTF. CDR3 bases: TGCAGCGTTGAAGGAGGAGTGGGAGGGCCCACCGGTGGCTACACCTTC.

A single count supports this clone. The V gene is TRBV29-1, the J gene TRBJ1-2, with 11 nucleotides matching TRBD1. Looked up from germline, CDR1 is SQVTM and CDR2 is ANQGSEA. J gave up 5 bases and V 4 bases, and 6 bases lay outside the gene matches. CDR3 length equals 14 residues. The CDR3 bases are TGCAGCGTTGGGAGGACAGGGGGCGATTATGGCTACACCTTC. Encoded protein: CSVGRTGGDYGYTF.

The chain uses TRBV5-5 and TRBJ1-2; 8 nucleotides match TRBD1. The CDR3 has 14 amino acids. Germline V CDR1 and CDR2: SGHKS, YYEKEE (reference sequence). J gave up 7 bases and V 3 bases, and 8 bases lay outside the gene matches. CDR3 sequence (DNA): TGTGCCAGCAGCTCGGACAGGGTGTACGGTGGCTACACCTTC. Amino acids: CASSSDRVYGGYTF.

The V gene is TRBV30, the J gene TRBJ2-5; TRBD1 agrees at 11 bases. The junction had 5 bases not matched to a gene; V was cut back by 5 bases and J by 3 bases. CDR1 is GTSNPN, CDR2 SVGIG, per germline (reference sequence). The CDR3 loop spans 14 amino acids. The CDR3 coding sequence is TGTGCCTGGGGAGGGGACAGGGGGAAAGAGACCCAGTACTTC. Its protein product is CAWGGDRGKETQYF.

This clone was observed a few times. The gene calls are TRBV11-1 and TRBJ1-2; 8 nucleotides match TRBD1. Germline assignment: CDR1 SGHAT and CDR2 FQDESV (reference sequence). V dropped 4 bases and J dropped 8; count of bases not matched to a gene: 3. The CDR3 has 12 amino acids. CDR3 region: CASSWRDRGYTF. CDR3 DNA: TGTGCCAGCAGCTGGCGGGACAGGGGCTACACCTTC. Using reference TRBV11-1 and TRBJ1-2 for the parts outside the CDR3, the full variable domain is EAEVAQSPRYKITEKSQAVAFWCDPISGHATLYWYRQILGQGPELLVQFQDESVVDDSQLPKDRFSAERLKGVDSTLKIQPAELGDSAMYLCASSWRDRGYTFGSGTRLTVV.

This clone has only a few counts. The rearrangement uses TRBV5-1 and TRBJ1-1, with 9 bases identical to TRBD1. The CDR3 runs to 14 residues. Trimming took 5 bases from V and 1 from J; bases not matched to a gene: 3. Germline V CDR1 and CDR2: SGHRS, YFSETQ. This CDR3 reads CASRPGQGNTEAFF. In DNA, the CDR3 is TGCGCCAGCAGGCCGGGACAGGGGAACACTGAAGCTTTCTTT.

This clone was counted a few times. This rearrangement joins TRBV7-2 to TRBJ2-1; 10 positions match TRBD2. The length of the CDR3 is 12 residues. Germline lookup yields CDR1 SGHTA and CDR2 FQGNSA. After removal of 5 bases from V and 10 bases from J, the junction contained 2 bases not matched to a gene. Written as DNA, the CDR3 is TGTGCCAGCAGCAAACTAGCGGGGGAGCAGTTCTTC. Protein sequence: CASSKLAGEQFF.

This chain uses TRBV20-1 with TRBJ1-2; 7 bases line up with TRBD1. The CDR3 is 11 amino acids. V was clipped by 3 bases and J by 5 bases; unmatched bases: 0. Germline V lookup: CDR1 DFQATT, CDR2 SNEGSKA (reference sequence). CDR3 bases: TGCAGTGCTAGGGGACAGTATGGCTACACCTTC. It codes for CSARGQYGYTF.